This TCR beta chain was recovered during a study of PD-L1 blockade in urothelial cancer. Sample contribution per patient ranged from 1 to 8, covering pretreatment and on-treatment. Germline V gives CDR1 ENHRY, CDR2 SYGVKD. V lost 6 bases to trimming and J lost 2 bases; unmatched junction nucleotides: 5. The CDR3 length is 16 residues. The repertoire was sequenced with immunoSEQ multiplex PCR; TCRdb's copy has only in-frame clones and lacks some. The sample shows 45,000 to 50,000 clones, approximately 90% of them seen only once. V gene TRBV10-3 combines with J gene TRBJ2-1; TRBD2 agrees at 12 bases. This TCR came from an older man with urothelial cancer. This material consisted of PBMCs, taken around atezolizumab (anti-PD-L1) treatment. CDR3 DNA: TGTGCCATCAGGGGGACTAGCGGGCCAACCTACAATGAGCAGTTCTTC. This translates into CAIRGTSGPTYNEQFF.